The source of this T cell receptor (beta chain) is a study of beta chain features in type 1 diabetes. The CDR3 is made up of 14 amino acids. CDR1 and CDR2 (germline): SGHVS, FNYEAQ. V lost 5 bases and J 10 bases, leaving 15 bases between the germline ends. Points from the study as a whole: Shortening that was moderate but significant affected the TCRB CDR3s of Type 1 diabetes patients in all four CD4+ subsets. Patients' naive, central memory and regulatory TCRB repertoires appeared more alike than those of healthy donors. Fewer insertions but more deletions were seen at VDJ junctions in type 1 diabetes patients.

Every single donor gave one heparinised blood draw, and these averaged approximately 110 mL. Isolated RNA was reverse transcribed in full, so expressed TCRB transcripts were sequenced. Samples of naive, central memory and regulatory T cells yielded a mean of about 3.4 million reads. The assay was immunoSEQ multiplex PCR, and TCRdb's table has in-frame clones only and misses some. The profile shows about 700,000 clones, roughly 13% of them singletons. This clone was seen a few times. Its antigen is not known. This chain joins TRBV7-6 and TRBJ1-6; D is possibly TRBD1 (5 bases). The receptor was derived from a man aged 18 to 29 with type 1 diabetes. Input material: naive CD4+ T cells from blood. For the CDR3, the DNA is TGTGCCAGCAGCCCCCCGGGGCCTGGGTCACCCCTCCACTTT. It is translated as CASSPPGPGSPLHF.